Listed below are T cell receptor beta chains from one sample, sequenced in a study of T cell repertoires in cytomegalovirus infection. A single record per CDR3 protein comes from TCRdb applying MiXCR to the reads. The sample includes about 530,000 distinct CDR3 sequences, more than 25% of them seen just once. Input material: PBMCs. All receptors derive from a human donor in good health (CMV status not recorded). Some clones in this sample may be carry-over from other donors' samples. CDR3s include the opening cysteine and the closing phenylalanine or tryptophan. A D gene is named only where the DNA matches it firmly. The listing skips clone size in some rows; elsewhere it reads once, few, many or a size class.

D gene,clone size,J gene,V gene,CDR3 DNA,CDR3 protein
-,-,TRBJ2-5,TRBV29-1,TGCAGCGTTTTCGATTCTGGGTGGGGGACCCAGTACTTC,CSVFDSGWGTQYF
-,few,TRBJ1-1,TRBV4-2,TGTGCCAGTATTAAGGAGTCGGGGTTGAACACTGAAGCTTTCTTT,CASIKESGLNTEAFF
TRBD2,-,TRBJ2-3,TRBV6-2/TRBV6-3,TGTGCCAGCAGTCCTCACGGCGGGAGGAGCGCAGATACGCAGTATTTT,CASSPHGGRSADTQYF
-,-,TRBJ2-1,TRBV29-1,TGCAGCGTTGTGGACATTGAGCCGGGGAATGAGCAGTTCTTC,CSVVDIEPGNEQFF
TRBD2,few,TRBJ2-3,TRBV7-3,TGTGCCAGCAGCCAAGGAGGTAGCGGGAATACGCAGTATTTT,CASSQGGSGNTQYF
TRBD1,few,TRBJ2-1,TRBV28,TGTGCCAGCAGTTTACCCGGGACAGTCTCCTACAATGAGCAGTTCTTC,CASSLPGTVSYNEQFF
-,-,TRBJ1-2,TRBV15,TGTGCCACCAGCAGAGTGGGGGTAACGACTAACTATGGCTACACCTTC,CATSRVGVTTNYGYTF
-,many,TRBJ2-3,TRBV7-2,TGTGCCAGCAGCTCAATCCCGGGGCTTACAAATACGCAGTATTTT,CASSSIPGLTNTQYF
TRBD1,-,TRBJ1-2,TRBV6-2/TRBV6-3,TGTGCCAGCATCGACCCGGGACAGGGGCATTATGGCTACACCTTC,CASIDPGQGHYGYTF
-,-,TRBJ2-2,TRBV19,TGTGCCAGTAGTATAGGGAGGGGAACCGGGGAGCTGTTTTTT,CASSIGRGTGELFF
-,-,TRBJ2-2,TRBV7-2,TGTGCCAGCAGCGAGGGCCTTTACACCGGGGAGCTGTTTTTT,CASSEGLYTGELFF
-,many,TRBJ2-3,TRBV7-2,TGTGCCAGCAGCTTTAAGGGGCTTGATACGCAGTATTTT,CASSFKGLDTQYF
TRBD1,few,TRBJ2-7,TRBV4-1,TGCGCCAGCAGCCAAGATGCTCAGGGACAGGGCACCTACGAGCAGTACTTC,CASSQDAQGQGTYEQYF
-,-,TRBJ2-1,TRBV10-3,TGTGCCATCAGTGCGGGAGTAGAATATGAGCAGTTCTTC,CAISAGVEYEQFF
-,many,TRBJ2-1,TRBV10-3,TGTGCCATCAGACCTTTCCGGGAAGCTGTTTTGGACAATGAGCAGTTCTTC,CAIRPFREAVLDNEQFF
-,many,TRBJ1-2,TRBV12-3/TRBV12-4,TGTGCCAGCAGCTCCGACAGGCCCTATGGCTACACCTTC,CASSSDRPYGYTF
-,-,TRBJ1-1,TRBV6-6,TGTGCCATCTGTGGGGGTGGAAACACTGAAGCTTTCTTT,CAICGGGNTEAFF
-,-,TRBJ2-5,TRBV2,TGTGCCAGCAGTGAAAGGGGAGGCTCCGGACAAGAGACCCAGTACTTC,CASSERGGSGQETQYF
TRBD1,many,TRBJ2-2,TRBV7-3,TGTGCCAGCAGCTTACAGGGGGCGAACACCGGGGAGCTGTTTTTT,CASSLQGANTGELFF
-,many,TRBJ2-5,TRBV6-2/TRBV6-3,TGTGCCAGCAGCGAAACTATTATGCCCCAAGAGACCCAGTACTTC,CASSETIMPQETQYF
TRBD1,-,TRBJ2-2,TRBV11-3,TGTGCCAGCAGAAAGGGGGCGGTCGGGGAGCTGTTTTTT,CASRKGAVGELFF
-,few,TRBJ2-1,TRBV7-2,TGTGCCAGCAGCTTAGCGGGTTCAGGGATCTACAATGAGCAGTTCTTC,CASSLAGSGIYNEQFF
-,many,TRBJ2-1,TRBV7-2,TGTGCCAGCAGCTTGGAGGCAGGGGGGACCGGTGAGCAGTTCTTC,CASSLEAGGTGEQFF
TRBD2,-,TRBJ2-7,TRBV6-2/TRBV6-3,TGTGCCAGCAGTTACGGCCAGGGACTAGGCGAGCAGTACTTC,CASSYGQGLGEQYF
TRBD1,few,TRBJ1-3,TRBV7-9,TGTGCCAGCAGCGAAAGGGGCATACCGGGACAGGAGGGCACCATATATTTT,CASSERGIPGQEGTIYF
TRBD1,-,TRBJ1-2,TRBV20-1,TGCAGTGCTCTGACAGGGGGCAACTATGGCTACACCTTC,CSALTGGNYGYTF
-,-,TRBJ2-1,TRBV6-5,TGTGCCAGCACCGGACCCGAGTACAATGAGCAGTTCTTC,CASTGPEYNEQFF
TRBD2,-,TRBJ2-2,TRBV7-9,TGTGCCAGCAGCCCTCGCGCACCCAGACTAGCGGGTAACACCGGGGAGCTGTTTTTT,CASSPRAPRLAGNTGELFF
-,few,TRBJ2-5,TRBV29-1,TGCAGCGTCCGCTCCGGACAGTATCCAGAGACCCAGTACTTC,CSVRSGQYPETQYF
-,-,TRBJ2-7,TRBV7-2,TGTGCCAGCAGCTTAGAGTTAGGCTTCACCTCCTACGAGCAGTACTTC,CASSLELGFTSYEQYF
-,-,TRBJ1-1,TRBV6-2/TRBV6-3,TGTGCCAGCAGTTACTTCGCAGGGACGGAGAACACTGAAGCTTTCTTT,CASSYFAGTENTEAFF
-,-,TRBJ2-1,TRBV6-1,TGTGCCACCAGGCGAGCAGCTAGCAATGAGCAGTTCTTC,CATRRAASNEQFF
TRBD1,-,TRBJ2-3,TRBV2,TGTGCCAGCAGTGAGACAGGGTCCGATACGCAGTATTTT,CASSETGSDTQYF
TRBD1,few,TRBJ2-1,TRBV7-2,TGTGCCAGCAGCCCACTGACAGGGCACCCCTACAATGAGCAGTTCTTC,CASSPLTGHPYNEQFF
-,-,TRBJ1-5,TRBV19,TGTGCCAGTAACAGGGAAGTGAATCAGCCCCAGCATTTT,CASNREVNQPQHF
-,-,TRBJ2-7,TRBV4-1,TGCGCCAGCAGCCAAGAAAAACGGGGTAAGGACAGATCTACCTACGAGCAGTACTTC,CASSQEKRGKDRSTYEQYF
TRBD1,few,TRBJ2-7,TRBV7-9,TGTGCCAGCAGCCTCTATTCAGGGGGTCGTGACGAGCAGTACTTC,CASSLYSGGRDEQYF
-,many,TRBJ2-7,TRBV7-2,TGTGCCAGCAGCTTAGACTGGCAGGGAGTGGGTGAGCAGTACTTC,CASSLDWQGVGEQYF
-,once,TRBJ2-5,TRBV5-1,TGCGCCAGCAGCTTGGCCAGAGGGGTAGGGGAGACCCAGTACTTC,CASSLARGVGETQYF
-,-,TRBJ2-2,TRBV2,TGTGCCAGCAGTGTGGACACGAACACCGGGGAGCTGTTTTTT,CASSVDTNTGELFF
TRBD1,-,TRBJ2-1,TRBV10-3,TGTGCCACGACCTCAGGGACAGCCTACAATGAGCAGTTCTTC,CATTSGTAYNEQFF
-,-,TRBJ1-5,TRBV2,TGTGCCAGCAGCACCCAGGGGAGCAGCAATCAGCCCCAGCATTTT,CASSTQGSSNQPQHF
-,-,TRBJ1-2,TRBV7-2,TGTGCCAGCAGCTTAGTCTGGGACGGCCTCTATGGCTACACCTTC,CASSLVWDGLYGYTF
TRBD2,many,TRBJ2-1,TRBV7-2,TGTGCCAGCAGCCGGACTAGAGACAATGAGCAGTTCTTC,CASSRTRDNEQFF
-,few,TRBJ2-3,TRBV27,TGTGCCAGCAGTTTCATTTTTGGCGGATATACGCAGTATTTT,CASSFIFGGYTQYF
TRBD1,few,TRBJ1-1,TRBV6-5,TGTGCCAGCTTCTGGGGGACAGGGGGCCCTCACACTGAAGCTTTCTTT,CASFWGTGGPHTEAFF
-,few,TRBJ1-6,TRBV14,TGTGCCAGCAGCCAAGGAGGTGGATCACCCCTCCACTTT,CASSQGGGSPLHF
-,-,TRBJ2-3,TRBV5-6,TGTGCCAGCAGCTTGGCCCCGGGACTGGGTCCTCCAGATACGCAGTATTTT,CASSLAPGLGPPDTQYF
TRBD1,-,TRBJ1-5,TRBV12-3/TRBV12-4,TGTGCCAGCAGGATCTCAGGGGACAGCCAGAATCAGCCCCAGCATTTT,CASRISGDSQNQPQHF
-,few,TRBJ1-6,TRBV28,TGTGCCATCGACTTCGGGACCGGGAACCATAATTCACCCCTCCACTTT,CAIDFGTGNHNSPLHF
-,-,TRBJ2-7,TRBV14,TGTGCCAGCAGCCAAGGTGGGGGAATGCACGAGCAGTACTTC,CASSQGGGMHEQYF
TRBD2,-,TRBJ2-3,TRBV7-8,TGTGCCAGCAGCTTAGGTAGCGGGAGCCCCACAGATACGCAGTATTTT,CASSLGSGSPTDTQYF
-,few,TRBJ1-2,TRBV19,TGTGCCAGTACCGATCTGTCAGGGGCCTATGGCTACACCTTC,CASTDLSGAYGYTF
-,many,TRBJ1-6,TRBV7-2,TGTGCCAGCAGCTTAGATATGAGGGCCTTGTCACCCCTCCACTTT,CASSLDMRALSPLHF
TRBD1,-,TRBJ1-2,TRBV6-8,TGTGCCAGCAGTTACCGGGACAGGGCATCTTCGGTGTCTGGCTACACCTTC,CASSYRDRASSVSGYTF